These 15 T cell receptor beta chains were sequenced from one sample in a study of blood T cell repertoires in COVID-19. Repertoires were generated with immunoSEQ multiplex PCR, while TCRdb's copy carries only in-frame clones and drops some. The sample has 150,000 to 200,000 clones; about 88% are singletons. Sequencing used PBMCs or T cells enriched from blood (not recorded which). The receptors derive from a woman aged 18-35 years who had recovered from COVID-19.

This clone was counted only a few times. The CDR3 is CASSLGQGLAKNIQYF. The CDR3 coding sequence is TGTGCCAGCAGCTTGGGGCAGGGGTTAGCCAAAAACATTCAGTACTTC. The rearrangement uses TRBV5-4 and TRBJ2-4; D may be TRBD1 (6 bases). There are 16 residues in the CDR3. Germline V gene lookup returns CDR1 SGHNT and CDR2 YYREEE (reference sequence). V dropped 0 bases and J dropped 0 bases, with 10 bases sitting between them.

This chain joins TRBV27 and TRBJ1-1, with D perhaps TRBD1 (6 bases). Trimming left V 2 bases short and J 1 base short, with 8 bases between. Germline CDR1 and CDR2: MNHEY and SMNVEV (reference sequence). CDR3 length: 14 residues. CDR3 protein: CASSLTGWNTEAFF. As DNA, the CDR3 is TGTGCCAGCAGTTTAACAGGGTGGAACACTGAAGCTTTCTTT.

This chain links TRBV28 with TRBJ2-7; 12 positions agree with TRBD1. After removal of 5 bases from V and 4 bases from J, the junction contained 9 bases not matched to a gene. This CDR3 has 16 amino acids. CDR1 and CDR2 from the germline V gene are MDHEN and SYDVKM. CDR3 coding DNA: TGTGCCAGCAGTAGTCTCCGGGACAGGGGGCTATACGAGCAGTACTTC. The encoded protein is CASSSLRDRGLYEQYF.

CDR3 coding DNA: TGTGCCAGCAGGGACAGTGGGTCCTCACTCACTGAAGCTTTCTTT. Amino acids: CASRDSGSSLTEAFF. The chain has TRBV5-8 and TRBJ1-1, with a tentative D call TRBD1 (6 bases). CDR3 length: 15 amino acids. Germline V gene lookup returns CDR1 SGHTS and CDR2 YDEGEE. V lost 5 bases, J lost 4 bases, and 18 bases lay in between.

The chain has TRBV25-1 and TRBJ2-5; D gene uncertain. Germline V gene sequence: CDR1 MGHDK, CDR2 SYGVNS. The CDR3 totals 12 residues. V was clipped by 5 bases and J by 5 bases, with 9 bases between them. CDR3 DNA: TGTGCCAGCAGTCCCGAGTTGGAGACCCAGTACTTC. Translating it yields CASSPELETQYF.

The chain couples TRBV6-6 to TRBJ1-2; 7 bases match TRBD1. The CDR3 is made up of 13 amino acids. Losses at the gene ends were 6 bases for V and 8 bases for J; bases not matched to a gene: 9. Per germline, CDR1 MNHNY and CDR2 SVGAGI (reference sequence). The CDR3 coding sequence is TGTGCCAGCAGCCAGACAGGGTTTGAAGGCTACACCTTC. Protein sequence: CASSQTGFEGYTF.

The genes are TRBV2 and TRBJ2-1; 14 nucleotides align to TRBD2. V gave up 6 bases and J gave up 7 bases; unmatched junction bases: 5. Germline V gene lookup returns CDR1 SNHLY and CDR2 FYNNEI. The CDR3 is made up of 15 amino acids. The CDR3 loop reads CASSRLAGGPNEQFF. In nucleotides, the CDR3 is TGTGCCAGCAGCCGACTAGCGGGAGGGCCGAATGAGCAGTTCTTC.

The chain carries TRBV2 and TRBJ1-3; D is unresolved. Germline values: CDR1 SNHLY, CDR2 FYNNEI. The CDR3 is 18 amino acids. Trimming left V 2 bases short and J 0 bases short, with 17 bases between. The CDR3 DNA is TGTGCCAGCAGTGAATTTAAATTGGAGGACTCCTCTGGAAACACCATATATTTT. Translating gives CASSEFKLEDSSGNTIYF.

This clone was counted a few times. The DNA for the CDR3 is TGTGCCAGCAGTGAAGGACAGGGTATATCACCCCTCCACTTT. This sequence encodes CASSEGQGISPLHF. The chain uses TRBV25-1 and TRBJ1-6; 8 positions agree with TRBD1. This CDR3 has 14 residues. Germline V gene sequence: CDR1 MGHDK, CDR2 SYGVNS. V shed 2 bases and J 10 bases; nucleotides not matched to a gene: 4.

CDR3 in DNA: TGTGCCAGCAGCCCCCGCGCGGTTCTCTATGGCTACACCTTC. Translation gives CASSPRAVLYGYTF. The rearrangement joins TRBV7-9 to TRBJ1-2; D remains unclear. The germline V and J ends were trimmed by 5 bases and 4 bases, with 14 bases remaining between them. The CDR3 consists of 14 residues. Germline V gene lookup returns CDR1 SEHNR and CDR2 FQNEAQ (reference sequence).

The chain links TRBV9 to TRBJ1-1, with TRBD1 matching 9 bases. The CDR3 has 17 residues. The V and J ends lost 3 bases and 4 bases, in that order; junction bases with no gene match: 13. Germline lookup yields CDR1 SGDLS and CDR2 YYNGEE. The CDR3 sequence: CASSATGGALGSTEAFF. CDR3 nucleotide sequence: TGTGCCAGCAGCGCAACAGGGGGCGCATTGGGGAGCACTGAAGCTTTCTTT.

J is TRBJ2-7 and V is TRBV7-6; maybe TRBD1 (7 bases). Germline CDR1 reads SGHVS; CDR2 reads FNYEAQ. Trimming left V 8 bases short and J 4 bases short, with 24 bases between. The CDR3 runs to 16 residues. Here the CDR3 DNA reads TGTGCCAGCGCATCCACCCCAGGGGGGCTGGCGTACGAGCAGTACTTC. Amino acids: CASASTPGGLAYEQYF.

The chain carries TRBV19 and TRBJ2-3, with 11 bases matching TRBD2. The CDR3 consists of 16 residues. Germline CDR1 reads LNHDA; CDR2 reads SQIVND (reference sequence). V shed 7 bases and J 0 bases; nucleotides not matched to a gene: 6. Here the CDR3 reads CASKTSGTTSTDTQYF. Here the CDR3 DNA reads TGTGCCAGTAAGACTAGCGGGACAACTAGCACAGATACGCAGTATTTT.

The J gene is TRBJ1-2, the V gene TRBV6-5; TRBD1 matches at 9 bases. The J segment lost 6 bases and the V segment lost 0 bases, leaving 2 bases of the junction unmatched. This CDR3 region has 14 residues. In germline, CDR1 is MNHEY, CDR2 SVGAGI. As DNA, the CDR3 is TGTGCCAGCAGTTACTCGGGGACAGGGAATGGCTACACCTTC. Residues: CASSYSGTGNGYTF.

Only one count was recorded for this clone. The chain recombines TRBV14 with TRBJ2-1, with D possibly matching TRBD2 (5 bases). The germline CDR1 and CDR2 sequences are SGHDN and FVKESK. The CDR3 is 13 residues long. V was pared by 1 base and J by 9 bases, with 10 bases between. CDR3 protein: CASSQVPAVEQFF. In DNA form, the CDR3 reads TGTGCCAGCAGCCAAGTCCCAGCGGTTGAGCAGTTCTTC.